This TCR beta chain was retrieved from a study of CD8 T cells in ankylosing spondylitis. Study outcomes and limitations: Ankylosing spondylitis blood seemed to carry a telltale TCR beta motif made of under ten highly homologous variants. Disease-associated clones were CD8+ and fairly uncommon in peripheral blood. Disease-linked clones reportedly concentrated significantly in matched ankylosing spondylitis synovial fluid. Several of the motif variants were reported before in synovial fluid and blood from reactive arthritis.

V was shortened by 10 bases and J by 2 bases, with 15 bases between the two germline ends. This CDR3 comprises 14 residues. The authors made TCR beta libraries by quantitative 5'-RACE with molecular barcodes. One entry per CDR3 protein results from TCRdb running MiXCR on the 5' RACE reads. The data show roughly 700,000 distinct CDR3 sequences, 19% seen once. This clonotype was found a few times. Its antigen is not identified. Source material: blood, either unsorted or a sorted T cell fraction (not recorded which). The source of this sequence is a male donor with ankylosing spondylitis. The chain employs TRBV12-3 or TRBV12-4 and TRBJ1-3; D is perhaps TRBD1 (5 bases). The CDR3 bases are TGTGCCACCACTTTGGGGGGGGCTGGAAACACCATATATTTT. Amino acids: CATTLGGAGNTIYF.